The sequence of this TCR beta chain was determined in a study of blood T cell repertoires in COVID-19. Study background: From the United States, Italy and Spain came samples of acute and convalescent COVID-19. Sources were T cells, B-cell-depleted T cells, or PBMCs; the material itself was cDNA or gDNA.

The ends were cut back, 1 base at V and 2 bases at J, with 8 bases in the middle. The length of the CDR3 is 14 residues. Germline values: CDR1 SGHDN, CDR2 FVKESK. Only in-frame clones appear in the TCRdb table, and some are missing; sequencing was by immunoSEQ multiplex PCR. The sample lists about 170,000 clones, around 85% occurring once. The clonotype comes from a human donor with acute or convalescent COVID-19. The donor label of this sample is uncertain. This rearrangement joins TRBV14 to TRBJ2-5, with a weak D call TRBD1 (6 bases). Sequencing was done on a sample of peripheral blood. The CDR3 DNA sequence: TGTGCCAGCAGCCAAGGAGGACAGCAAGAGACCCAGTACTTC. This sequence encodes CASSQGGQQETQYF. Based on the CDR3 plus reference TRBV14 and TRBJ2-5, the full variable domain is EAGVTQFPSHSVIEKGQTVTLRCDPISGHDNLYWYRRVMGKEIKFLLHFVKESKQDESGMPNNRFLAERTGGTYSTLKVQPAELEDSGVYFCASSQGGQQETQYFGPGTRLLVL.